This T cell receptor beta chain derives from a study of blood T cells in healthy people across ages. In the study overall: Template switching recovered approximately one barcoded beta molecule for every two T cells. Whole-study findings and limits: Naive T cell percentage and TCR beta diversity correlated strongly. Long-lived donors had more naive CD4+ cells and higher diversity than aged donors.

The CDR3 is made up of 14 amino acids. A sample-barcoded 5' primer and a J-beta primer mix were used in a second PCR of roughly 6 to 11 cycles. TCRdb reanalysed the 5' RACE reads using MiXCR and keeps one entry per CDR3 protein. The sample lists about 380,000 distinct CDR3 sequences, approximately 47% occurring once. With regard to this clonotype: Its target is unknown.

Sequenced: blood. The rearrangement uses TRBV12-3 or TRBV12-4 and TRBJ2-7, with TRBD2 matching 13 bases. The origin of this receptor is a man between 60 and 75 years old in good health. CDR3 DNA: TGTGCAACCGGGACTAGCGGGACAGCCTACGAGCAGTACTTC. It yields the protein CATGTSGTAYEQYF.